This T cell receptor (beta chain) was sequenced during a study of cytomegalovirus exposure and HLA in healthy donors (dated by TCRdb to the late 2010s). Regarding the study in general: In an earlier analysis of fewer than 750 of the donors, about 270 Gb of sequence data and some 100 million unique TCR beta sequences from about 190 million T cells were reported. An early release covering some 640 HLA-typed donors comprised around 300 gigabases of sequencing data and tens of millions of unique TCR sequences. The genetic ancestry cluster associated with self-reported Caucasian donors included about 81% of the approximately 410 genotyped donors. The study aimed to test whether cataloging public T cell receptors could reveal signatures of past pathogen exposure. The T cell repertoires of 666 subjects were profiled by immunosequencing and related to cytomegalovirus serostatus. In addition to the first cohort of 500 to 850 subjects, a separate validation cohort of 130 or so different subjects was used. To predict cytomegalovirus infection status, the study combined high-throughput TCR immunosequencing, statistical association of individual TCRs with disease status, and machine learning. In a later analysis, previously published TCR beta repertoires from roughly 710 donors were re-analyzed and high-resolution HLA genotyping was added so that TCR occurrence patterns could be studied. Rather than using new phenotypic data, the later analysis identified candidate immune exposures from TCR beta sequences and from how often those sequences occurred across donors. An earlier analysis of around 640 of the donors used high-throughput TCR beta sequencing to judge whether each TCR beta V gene segment behaved as functional or pseudogenic. Alongside the repertoire data, information on donor age, sex, ethnicity and CMV serostatus was compiled. A later genetic analysis used genome-wide SNP genotypes for about three fifths of the 666 donors, treating that subset as a discovery cohort. Every repertoire in the discovery cohort had been generated on one and the same sequencing platform. HLA typing included class I and class II loci at four-digit resolution. The number of typed donors differed by locus: about 620-630 for A, B, C, DRB1 and DQB1; roughly 510 for DQA1; fewer than 610 for DPA1; and some 450 for DPB1. Because of strong linkage in the cohort, roughly five DR-DQ haplotypes were treated as single units for association and clustering. Among some 400 genotyped donors of the cohort, an average of roughly 230,000 unique TCR beta nucleotide sequences was sequenced per donor, of which 15% to 20% were non-productive. Overall results and qualifications from the work: In vitro tests confirmed that three of the cytomegalovirus-associated TCR beta chains recognize cytomegalovirus antigens. Compared with the roughly 670-donor mean, donors in an Asian-associated ancestry cluster had fewer N-insertions in productive TCRs, according to a later genetic analysis. Most TCR sequences were seen in very few donors, while some public TCRs were found in many individuals. Correlated functional status among segregating V segments might be attributable to linkage disequilibrium, but an unknown experimental factor could not be ruled out. In a later genetic analysis, a missense DCLRE1C variant was associated with V-gene and J-gene trimming of TCR beta chains, and the association was replicated in an independent cohort. A further reported finding was that TCR beta sequences accurately predicted the HLA-A and HLA-B alleles for most subjects in the first cohort. At a false discovery rate of 0.05, a later analysis linked fewer than 20,000 TCR beta sequences to specific HLA alleles. The earlier analysis of 587 of the donors excluded roughly 17 rarely observed V segments, including chromosome 9 orphons, because counts were too low. A later analysis found that HLA-associated TCR beta chains were more clonally expanded and had lower generation probabilities than equally common non-associated chains. The classifier was reported to diagnose cytomegalovirus status with high specificity and sensitivity in both the original cohort and the validation cohort. A later analysis found that TCR association rates varied across HLA loci, with DRB1 alleles showing the most associated TCRs and HLA-C alleles the fewest. Because HLA typing was unavailable for some donors at each locus, only the typed subset was used in association tests. Some IMGT-functional V segments, including TRBV6-2 and TRBV6-3, could not be told apart with the 87-base-pair reads, so those segments were excluded. The cohort was sequenced for TCR beta chains only, and without alpha or paired-chain data the features that could be detected were limited. The only immune exposure information available for the cohort was CMV serostatus. The authors suggested that the approach could potentially be extended to other disease states and immunological phenotypes. Roughly uniform sequencing depth across donors was assumed in presence/absence analyses, although this assumption may not hold. The study gave a list of 150 to 200 TCR beta chains associated with cytomegalovirus. The sequencing pipeline was judged likely to have produced a cluster of highly shared sequence variants as a technical artifact. In a later analysis, most CMV-associated TCR beta chains were found to appear HLA-restricted, with HLA associations seemingly driven largely by CMV exposure. When HLA alleles, especially DR and DQ, strongly co-occurred, TCR associations were difficult to assign to individual alleles. Broadly in line with IMGT annotations, most TCR beta V segments showed up in productive rearrangements about 87% or about 30% of the time in an earlier analysis of roughly 590 of the donors. Several of the top co-occurrence clusters appeared to be linked to parvovirus B19, influenza, CMV and Epstein-Barr virus, according to a later analysis.

In total, over 600 healthy bone marrow donors made up the cohort. All cohort members were sampled while nominally healthy, although unrecorded immune exposures were likely present. The donor tested CMV seropositive and was one of the 289 seropositive cohort members. A peripheral blood sample was provided by each donor, and peripheral blood mononuclear cells were used for TCR beta sequencing. Genomic DNA was extracted from the blood cell samples with the Qiagen DNeasy Blood Extraction Kit. Library method: the immunoSEQ multiplex PCR assay. For the multiplex PCR, a mixture combining 60 forward primers for TCR Vbeta segments and 13 reverse primers for TCR Jbeta segments was used. Amplification of the CDR3 region of rearranged TCR beta genes was performed with a multiplex PCR assay on genomic DNA. The amplified TCR beta libraries were sequenced on the Illumina HiSeq System as 87-base-pair reads. The paper's data handling went like this. A later analysis counted some 74 million unique TCR beta chains across the 666 repertoires, and 10 million to 11 million of these chains were shared by at least two donors. To remove PCR and sequencing errors, raw reads were error-corrected and collapsed into unique sequences using a nearest-neighbor algorithm that merged closely related sequences. Alignment of CDR3 sequences to IMGT reference sequences was used to assign V, D and J gene segments. Each retained sequence needed at least a six-nucleotide match to both a V gene segment and a J gene segment. A rearrangement was called productive if the CDR3 had no stop codons and remained in frame with V and J, and every other rearrangement was called non-productive. Following IMGT convention, CDR3 was defined as the stretch from the second conserved V-encoded cysteine to the conserved J-encoded phenylalanine. In an earlier analysis of roughly 610 of the donors, sequences lacking an unambiguous match to a single V gene segment were excluded. An earlier analysis of several hundred of the donors called V segments functional above 56.7% productive rearrangements and segregating when the between-donor standard deviation exceeded 5%. A statistical classification framework was built to diagnose cytomegalovirus status from the catalog of TCR beta chain sequences. In a later analysis, TCR nucleotide sequences were compared against IMGT/GENE-DB human TR gene sequences so that V and J genes could be assigned. A later analysis assigned CDR3 sequences and most-parsimonious VDJ recombination scenarios with the TCRdist pipeline. In a later analysis, each TCR beta chain was defined by its CDR3 amino acid sequence together with its V-gene family, and reads lacking a unique V-gene family were excluded. As a way to deal with suspected cross-contamination and a sequencing artifact, a later analysis dropped roughly 600 nucleotide sequences that were highly shared and had low generation probability. A later analysis calculated a clonal expansion index for each public chain from normalized within-repertoire ranks of inferred template counts. A later analysis computed generation probabilities with a VDJ recombination model fitted to out-of-frame rearrangements, and checked the results against IGoR. In a later analysis, TCR-TCR, TCR-HLA and TCR-CMV co-occurrence was scored with hypergeometric tests, and a repertoire-size bias correction was applied to TCR pairs. A later analysis estimated false discovery rates by permuting HLA or CMV assignments 20 times. In a later analysis, co-occurring TCRs were grouped using DBSCAN, with TCRdist sequence similarity added in when clustering inside HLA-allele-positive subsets. Repertoires with fewer than 30,000 or more than 120,000 public chains were left out of co-occurrence clustering, as were four to six repertoires with anomalous nucleotide sharing. In its TCRdb copy, this immuneACCESS table keeps in-frame sequences only and misses some clones. Where compared with another copy, unresolved V genes explain less than half of these, and the others have no known cause. V, J and clone size are those of that table, while D and trimming were read from the DNA. Counted in this sample were fewer than 95,000 clones; over 65% of them appeared once. Approximately 16% of the sample is taken by the ten largest.

CDR1 and CDR2 were assigned from the germline V gene as SGHDT and YYEEEE. The CDR3 starts with the cysteine, ends with the phenylalanine, and has 13 residues. Just the 39-base CDR3 DNA is kept, in frame starting at base 1. The junction shows trimming of 5 bases on V and 3 bases on J, plus 12 bases between the germline ends. As concerns this clone: The specificity of this receptor is unknown. The sample holds no much larger clone one base away, and base qualities are not on file.

The source of this sequence is a woman between 35 and 50 years old in good health and CMV-seropositive. The rearrangement joined TRBV5-6 to TRBJ2-7; TRBD1 could be the D gene, as 6 bases match. The sequencing sample was made of PBMCs. In nucleotides, the sequence is TGTGCCAGCAGTTACACAGGGTTCTACGAGCAGTACTTC. Translation gives CASSYTGFYEQYF.